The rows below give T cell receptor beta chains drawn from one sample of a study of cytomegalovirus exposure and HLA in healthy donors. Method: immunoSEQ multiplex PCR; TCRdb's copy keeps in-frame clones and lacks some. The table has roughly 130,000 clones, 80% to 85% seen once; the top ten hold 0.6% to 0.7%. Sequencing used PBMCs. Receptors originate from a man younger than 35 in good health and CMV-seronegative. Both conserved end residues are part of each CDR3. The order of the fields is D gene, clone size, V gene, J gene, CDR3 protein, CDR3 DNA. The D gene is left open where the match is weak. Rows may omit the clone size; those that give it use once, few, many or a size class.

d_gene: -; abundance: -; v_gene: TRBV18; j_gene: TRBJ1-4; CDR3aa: CASSPYSGKREKLFF; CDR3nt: TGTGCCAGCTCCCCTTATTCCGGGAAACGGGAAAAACTGTTTTTT
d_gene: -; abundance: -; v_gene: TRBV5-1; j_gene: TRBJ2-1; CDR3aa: CASSLDARNNEQFF; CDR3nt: TGCGCCAGCAGCTTGGACGCGAGAAACAATGAGCAGTTCTTC
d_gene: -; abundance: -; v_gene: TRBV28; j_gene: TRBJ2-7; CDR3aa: CASSLEGSYEQYF; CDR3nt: TGTGCCAGCAGTTTGGAGGGGTCCTACGAGCAGTACTTC
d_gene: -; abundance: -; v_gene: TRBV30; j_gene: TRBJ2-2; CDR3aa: CAWSQSPGELFF; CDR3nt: TGTGCCTGGAGTCAGTCCCCGGGGGAGCTGTTTTTT
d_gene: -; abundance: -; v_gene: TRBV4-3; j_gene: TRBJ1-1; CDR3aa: CASSQDRGSTEAFF; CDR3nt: TGCGCCAGCAGCCAAGATCGGGGATCCACTGAAGCTTTCTTT
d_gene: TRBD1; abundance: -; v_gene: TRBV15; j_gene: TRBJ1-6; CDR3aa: CATSGTSPDRYNSPLHF; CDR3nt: TGTGCCACCAGCGGAACGAGTCCGGACAGGTATAATTCACCCCTCCACTTT
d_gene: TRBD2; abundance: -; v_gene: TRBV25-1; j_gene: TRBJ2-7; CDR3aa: CASSEWAGGPGEQYF; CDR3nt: TGTGCCAGCAGTGAATGGGCGGGGGGGCCGGGCGAGCAGTACTTC
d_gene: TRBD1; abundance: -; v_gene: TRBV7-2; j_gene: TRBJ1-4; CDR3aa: CASSLQGSINEKLFF; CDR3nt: TGTGCCAGCAGCCTACAGGGGTCAATTAATGAAAAACTGTTTTTT
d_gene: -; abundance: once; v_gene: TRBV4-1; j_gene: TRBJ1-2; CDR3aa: CASSPTGFDYGYTF; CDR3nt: TGCGCCAGCAGCCCCACAGGGTTCGACTATGGCTACACCTTC
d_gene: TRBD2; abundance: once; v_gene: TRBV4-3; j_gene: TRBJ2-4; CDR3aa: CASSQGSGGPGAIQYF; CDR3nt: TGCGCCAGCAGCCAGGGCAGCGGGGGGCCCGGGGCCATTCAGTACTTC
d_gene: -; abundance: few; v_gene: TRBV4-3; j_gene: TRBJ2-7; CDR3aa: CASSQDSQAPYEQYF; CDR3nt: TGCGCCAGCAGCCAAGATAGTCAGGCCCCCTACGAGCAGTACTTC
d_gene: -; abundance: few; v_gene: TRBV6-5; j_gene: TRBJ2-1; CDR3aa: CASSRLNEQFF; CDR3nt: TGTGCCAGCAGCCGACTCAATGAGCAGTTCTTC
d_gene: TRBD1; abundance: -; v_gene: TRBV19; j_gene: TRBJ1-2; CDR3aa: CATRDRANYGYTF; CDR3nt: TGTGCCACCAGGGACAGGGCTAACTATGGCTACACCTTC
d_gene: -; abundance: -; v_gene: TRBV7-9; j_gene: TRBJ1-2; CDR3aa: CASSLPSSVPPFNGYTF; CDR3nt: TGTGCCAGCAGCTTACCCTCCTCGGTCCCCCCTTTTAATGGCTACACCTTC
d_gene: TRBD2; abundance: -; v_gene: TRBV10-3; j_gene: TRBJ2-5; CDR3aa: CATHTSGGIEETQYF; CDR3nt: TGTGCCACCCACACTAGCGGGGGCATCGAGGAGACCCAGTACTTC
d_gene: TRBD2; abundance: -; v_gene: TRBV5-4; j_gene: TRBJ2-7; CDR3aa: CASSPRPGLAVAYEQYF; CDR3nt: TGTGCCAGCAGCCCGAGACCGGGACTAGCGGTGGCGTACGAGCAGTACTTC
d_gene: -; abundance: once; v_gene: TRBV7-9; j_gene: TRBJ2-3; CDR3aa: CASRTSTSTDTQYF; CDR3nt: TGTGCCAGCAGAACTAGCACTAGCACAGATACGCAGTATTTT
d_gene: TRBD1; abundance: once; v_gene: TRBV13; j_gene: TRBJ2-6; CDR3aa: CASSSLTGGTKGGANVLTF; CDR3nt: TGTGCCAGCAGCTCCTTGACAGGGGGGACGAAGGGTGGGGCCAACGTCCTGACTTTC
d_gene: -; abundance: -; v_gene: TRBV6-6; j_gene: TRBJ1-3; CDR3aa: CASSSQDGNTIYF; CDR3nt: TGTGCCAGCAGTTCCCAGGATGGAAACACCATATATTTT
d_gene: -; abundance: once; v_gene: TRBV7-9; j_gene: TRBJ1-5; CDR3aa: CASSLEGSGSNQPQHF; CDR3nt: TGTGCCAGCAGCTTAGAAGGGTCGGGGAGCAATCAGCCCCAGCATTTT
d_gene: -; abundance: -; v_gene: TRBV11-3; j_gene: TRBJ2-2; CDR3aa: CASSPRTLGATGELFF; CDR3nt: TGTGCCAGCAGCCCCCGGACCTTGGGAGCCACCGGGGAGCTGTTTTTT
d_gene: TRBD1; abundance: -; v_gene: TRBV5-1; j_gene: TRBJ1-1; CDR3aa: CASSLARGQGDTEAFF; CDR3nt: TGCGCCAGCAGCTTGGCGCGGGGACAGGGGGACACTGAAGCTTTCTTT
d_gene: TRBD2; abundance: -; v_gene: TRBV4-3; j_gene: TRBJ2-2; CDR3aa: CASSHLTGGGGGELFF; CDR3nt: TGCGCCAGCAGCCACTTGACCGGGGGGGGAGGCGGGGAGCTGTTTTTT
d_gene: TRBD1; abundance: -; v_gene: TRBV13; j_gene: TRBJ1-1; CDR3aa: CASSLRGTEAFF; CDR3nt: TGTGCCAGCAGCCTCAGGGGGACTGAAGCTTTCTTT
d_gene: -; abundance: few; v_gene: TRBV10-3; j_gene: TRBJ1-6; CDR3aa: CAISEQNSPLHF; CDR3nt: TGTGCCATCAGTGAGCAGAATTCACCCCTCCACTTT
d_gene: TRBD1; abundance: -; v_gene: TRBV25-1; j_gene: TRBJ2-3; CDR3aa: CASGSRRGRGTDTQYF; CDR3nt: TGTGCCAGCGGCTCGCGCAGGGGGCGAGGCACAGATACGCAGTATTTT
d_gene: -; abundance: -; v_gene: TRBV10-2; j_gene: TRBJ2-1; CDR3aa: CASSEFLSGSNEQFF; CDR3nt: TGCGCCAGCAGTGAGTTTCTGAGCGGTTCCAATGAGCAGTTCTTC
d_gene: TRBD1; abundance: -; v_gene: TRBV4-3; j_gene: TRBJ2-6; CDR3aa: CASSPEQGSGANVLTF; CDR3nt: TGCGCCAGCAGCCCAGAACAGGGGTCTGGGGCCAACGTCCTGACTTTC
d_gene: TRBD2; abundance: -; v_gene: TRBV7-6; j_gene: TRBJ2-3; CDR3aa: CASSRLPGLAGGVPDTQYF; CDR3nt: TGTGCCAGCAGCAGACTTCCGGGACTAGCGGGGGGCGTACCAGATACGCAGTATTTT
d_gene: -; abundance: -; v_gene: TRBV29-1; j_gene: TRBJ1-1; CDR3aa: CSVTREFTEAFF; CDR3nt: TGCAGCGTAACTAGGGAGTTTACTGAAGCTTTCTTT
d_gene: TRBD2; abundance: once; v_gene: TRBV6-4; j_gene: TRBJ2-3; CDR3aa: CASSFGGGLSTDTQYF; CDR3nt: TGTGCCAGCAGTTTCGGGGGGGGCCTGAGCACAGATACGCAGTATTTT
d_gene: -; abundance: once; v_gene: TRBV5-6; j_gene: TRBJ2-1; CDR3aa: CASSLGAINEQFF; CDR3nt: TGTGCCAGCAGCTTAGGGGCCATTAATGAGCAGTTCTTC
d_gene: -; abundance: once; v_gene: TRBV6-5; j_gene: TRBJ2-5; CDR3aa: CASGAPQFETQYF; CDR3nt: TGTGCCAGCGGAGCTCCCCAGTTCGAGACCCAGTACTTC
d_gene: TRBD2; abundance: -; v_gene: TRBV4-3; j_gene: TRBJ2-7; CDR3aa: CASSPRGGDYEQYF; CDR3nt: TGCGCCAGCAGCCCACGGGGGGGGGACTACGAGCAGTACTTC
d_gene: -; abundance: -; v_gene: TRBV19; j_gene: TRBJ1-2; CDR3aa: CASRGYLGGYTF; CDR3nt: TGTGCCAGCAGGGGTTATTTGGGCGGCTACACCTTC
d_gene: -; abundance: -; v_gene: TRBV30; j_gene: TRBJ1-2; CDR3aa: CAWSVHLGSVLKLYGYTF; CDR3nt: TGTGCCTGGAGTGTACATCTAGGCAGCGTGCTTAAACTCTATGGCTACACCTTC